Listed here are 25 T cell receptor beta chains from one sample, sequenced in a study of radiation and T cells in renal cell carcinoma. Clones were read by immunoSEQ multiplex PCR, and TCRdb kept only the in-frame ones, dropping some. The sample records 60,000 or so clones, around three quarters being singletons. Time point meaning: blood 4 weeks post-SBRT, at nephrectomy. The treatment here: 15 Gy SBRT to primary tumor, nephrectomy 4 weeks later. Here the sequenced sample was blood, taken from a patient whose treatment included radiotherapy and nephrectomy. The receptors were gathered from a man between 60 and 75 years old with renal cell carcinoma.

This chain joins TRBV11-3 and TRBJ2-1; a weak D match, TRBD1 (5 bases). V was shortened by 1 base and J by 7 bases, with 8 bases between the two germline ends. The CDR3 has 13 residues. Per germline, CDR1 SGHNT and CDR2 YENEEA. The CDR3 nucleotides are TGTGCCAGCAGCTTAGGCAGGGTGAATGAGCAGTTCTTC. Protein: CASSLGRVNEQFF. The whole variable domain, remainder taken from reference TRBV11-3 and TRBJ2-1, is EAGVVQSPRYKIIEKKQPVAFWCNPISGHNTLYWYLQNLGQGPELLIRYENEEAVDDSQLPKDRFSAERLKGVDSTLKIQPAELGDSAVYLCASSLGRVNEQFFGPGTRLTVL.

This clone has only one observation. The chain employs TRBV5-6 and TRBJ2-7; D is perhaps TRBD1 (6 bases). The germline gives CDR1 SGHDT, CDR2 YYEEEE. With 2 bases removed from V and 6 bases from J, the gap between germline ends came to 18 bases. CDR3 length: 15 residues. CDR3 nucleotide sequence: TGTGCCAGCAGCTTATACCGGACAGCCAATCTCGAGCAGTACGTC. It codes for CASSLYRTANLEQYV.

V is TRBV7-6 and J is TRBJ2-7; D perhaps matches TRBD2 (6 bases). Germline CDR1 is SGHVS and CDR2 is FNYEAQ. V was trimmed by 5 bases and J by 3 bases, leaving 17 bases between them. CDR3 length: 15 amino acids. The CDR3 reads CASSPGQGGNYEQYV. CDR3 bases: TGTGCCAGCAGCCCAGGGCAGGGAGGTAACTACGAGCAGTACGTC.

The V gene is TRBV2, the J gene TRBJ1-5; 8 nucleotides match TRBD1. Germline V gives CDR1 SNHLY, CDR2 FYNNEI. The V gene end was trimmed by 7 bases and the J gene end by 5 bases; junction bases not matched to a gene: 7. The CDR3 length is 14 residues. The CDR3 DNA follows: TGTGCCAGCACCATGACAGGGGTTTATCAGCCCCAGCATTTT. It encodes CASTMTGVYQPQHF. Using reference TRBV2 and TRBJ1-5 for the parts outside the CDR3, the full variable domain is EPEVTQTPSHQVTQMGQEVILRCVPISNHLYFYWYRQILGQKVEFLVSFYNNEISEKSEIFDDQFSVERPDGSNFTLKIRSTKLEDSAMYFCASTMTGVYQPQHFGDGTRLSIL.

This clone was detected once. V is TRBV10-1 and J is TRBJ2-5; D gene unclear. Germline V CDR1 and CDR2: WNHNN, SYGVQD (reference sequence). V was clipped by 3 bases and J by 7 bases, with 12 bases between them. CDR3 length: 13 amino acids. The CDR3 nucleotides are TGCGCCAGCAGTGAAGAGTTTTTAGGGACCCAGTACTTC. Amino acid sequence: CASSEEFLGTQYF.

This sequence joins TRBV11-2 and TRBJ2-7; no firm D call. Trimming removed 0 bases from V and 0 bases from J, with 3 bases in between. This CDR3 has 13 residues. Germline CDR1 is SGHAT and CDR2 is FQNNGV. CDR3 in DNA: TGTGCCAGCAGCTTAGACAGCTCCTACGAGCAGTACGTC. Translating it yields CASSLDSSYEQYV.

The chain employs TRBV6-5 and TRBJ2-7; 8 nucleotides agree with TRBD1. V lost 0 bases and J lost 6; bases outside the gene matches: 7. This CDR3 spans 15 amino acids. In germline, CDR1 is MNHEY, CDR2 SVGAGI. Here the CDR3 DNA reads TGTGCCAGCAGTTACTCGACAGGGGCTCAGTCCGAGCAGTACTTC. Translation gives CASSYSTGAQSEQYF.

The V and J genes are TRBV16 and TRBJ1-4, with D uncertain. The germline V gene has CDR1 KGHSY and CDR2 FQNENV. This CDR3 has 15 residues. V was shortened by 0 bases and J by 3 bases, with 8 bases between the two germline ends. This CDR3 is CASSQSGQANEKLFF. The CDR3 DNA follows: TGTGCCAGCAGCCAATCGGGTCAGGCTAATGAAAAACTGTTTTTT.

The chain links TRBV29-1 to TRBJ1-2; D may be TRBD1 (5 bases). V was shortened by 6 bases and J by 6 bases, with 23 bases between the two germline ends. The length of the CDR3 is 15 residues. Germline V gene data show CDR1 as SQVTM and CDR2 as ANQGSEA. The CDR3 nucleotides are TGCAGCGTCGAACGGGGGGACGGATTTCTCGATGGCTACACCTTC. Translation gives CSVERGDGFLDGYTF.

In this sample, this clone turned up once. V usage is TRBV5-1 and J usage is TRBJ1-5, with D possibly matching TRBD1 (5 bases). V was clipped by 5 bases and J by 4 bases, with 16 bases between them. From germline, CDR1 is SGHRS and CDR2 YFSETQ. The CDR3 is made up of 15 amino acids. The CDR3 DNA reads TGCGCCAGCAGTCCCGGGACTCCTAGGAATCAGCCCCAGCATTTT. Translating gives CASSPGTPRNQPQHF.

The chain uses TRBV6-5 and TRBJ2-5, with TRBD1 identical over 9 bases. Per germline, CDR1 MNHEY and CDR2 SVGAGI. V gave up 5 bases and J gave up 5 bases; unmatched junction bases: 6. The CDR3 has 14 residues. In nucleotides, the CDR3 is TGTGCCAGCAGTAAAACAGGGGGCGACGAGACCCAGTACTTC. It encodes CASSKTGGDETQYF.

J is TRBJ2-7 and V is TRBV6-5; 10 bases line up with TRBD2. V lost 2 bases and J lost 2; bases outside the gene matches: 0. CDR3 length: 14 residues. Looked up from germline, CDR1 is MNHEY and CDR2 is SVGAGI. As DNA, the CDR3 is TGTGCCAGCAGTTACCTAGCGGGGGCCTACGAGCAGTACTTC. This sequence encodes CASSYLAGAYEQYF.

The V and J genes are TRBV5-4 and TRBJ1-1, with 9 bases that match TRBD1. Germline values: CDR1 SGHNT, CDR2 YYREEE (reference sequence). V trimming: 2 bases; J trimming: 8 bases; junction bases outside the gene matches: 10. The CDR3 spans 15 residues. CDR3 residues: CASSFAGTGPEEAFF. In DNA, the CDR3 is TGTGCCAGCAGCTTTGCCGGGACAGGGCCGGAGGAAGCTTTCTTT.

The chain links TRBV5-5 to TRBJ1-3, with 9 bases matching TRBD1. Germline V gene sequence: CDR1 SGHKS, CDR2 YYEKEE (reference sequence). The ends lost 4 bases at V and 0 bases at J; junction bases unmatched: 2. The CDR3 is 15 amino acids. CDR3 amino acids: CASSATGGSGNTIYF. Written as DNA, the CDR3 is TGTGCCAGCAGCGCGACAGGGGGCTCTGGAAACACCATATATTTT.

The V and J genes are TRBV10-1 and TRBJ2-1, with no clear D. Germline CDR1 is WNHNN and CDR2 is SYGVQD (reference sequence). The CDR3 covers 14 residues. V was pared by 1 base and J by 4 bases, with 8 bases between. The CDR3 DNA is TGCGCCAGCAGTGAGTTCTCTACTTACAATGAGCAGTTCTTC. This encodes CASSEFSTYNEQFF.

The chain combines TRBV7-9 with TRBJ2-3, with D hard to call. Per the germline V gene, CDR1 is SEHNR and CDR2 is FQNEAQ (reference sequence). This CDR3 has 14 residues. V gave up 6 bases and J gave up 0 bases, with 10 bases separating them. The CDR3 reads CASSLTLSTDTQYF. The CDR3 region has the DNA TGTGCCAGCAGTCTGACACTTAGCACAGATACGCAGTATTTT.

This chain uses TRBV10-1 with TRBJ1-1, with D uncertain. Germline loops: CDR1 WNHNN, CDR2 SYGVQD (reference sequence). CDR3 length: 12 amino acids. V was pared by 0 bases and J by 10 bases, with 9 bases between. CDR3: CASSESGRGAFF. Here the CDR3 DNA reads TGCGCCAGCAGTGAGTCGGGCAGAGGAGCTTTCTTT.

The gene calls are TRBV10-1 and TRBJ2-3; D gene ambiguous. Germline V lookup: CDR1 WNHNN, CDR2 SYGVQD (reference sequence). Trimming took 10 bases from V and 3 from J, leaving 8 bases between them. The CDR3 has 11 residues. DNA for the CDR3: TGCGCCACCGCGCAAACAGATACGCAGTATTTT. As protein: CATAQTDTQYF.

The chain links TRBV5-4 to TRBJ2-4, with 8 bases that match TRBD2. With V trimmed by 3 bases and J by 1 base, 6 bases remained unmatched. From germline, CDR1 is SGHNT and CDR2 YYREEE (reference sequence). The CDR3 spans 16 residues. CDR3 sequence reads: CASSSGGDEAKNIQYF. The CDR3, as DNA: TGTGCCAGCAGCTCGGGAGGGGATGAGGCCAAAAACATTCAGTACTTC.

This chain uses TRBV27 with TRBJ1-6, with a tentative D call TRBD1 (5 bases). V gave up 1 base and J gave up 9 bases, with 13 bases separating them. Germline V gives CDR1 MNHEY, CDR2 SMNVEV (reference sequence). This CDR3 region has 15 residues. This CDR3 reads CASSLFQGPGSPLHF. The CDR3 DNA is TGTGCCAGCAGTTTATTCCAGGGTCCCGGTTCACCCCTCCACTTT.

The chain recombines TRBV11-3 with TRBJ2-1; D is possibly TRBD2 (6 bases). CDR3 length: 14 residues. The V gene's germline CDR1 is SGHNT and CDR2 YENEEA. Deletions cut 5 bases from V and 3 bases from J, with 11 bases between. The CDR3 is CASSETSVYNEQFF. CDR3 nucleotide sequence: TGTGCCAGCAGCGAGACTAGTGTCTACAATGAGCAGTTCTTC.

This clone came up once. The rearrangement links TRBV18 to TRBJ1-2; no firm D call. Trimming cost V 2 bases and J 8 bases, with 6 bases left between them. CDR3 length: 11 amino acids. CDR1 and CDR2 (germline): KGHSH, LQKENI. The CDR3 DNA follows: TGTGCCAGCTCACCAGGGGAAGGCTACACCTTC. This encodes CASSPGEGYTF.

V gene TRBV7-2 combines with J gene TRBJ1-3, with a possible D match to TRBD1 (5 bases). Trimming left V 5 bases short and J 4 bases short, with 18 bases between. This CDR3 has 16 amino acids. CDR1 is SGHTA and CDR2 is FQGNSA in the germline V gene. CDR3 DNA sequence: TGTGCCAGCAGCCCAACGGGAGGGGTGTACGGAAACACCATATATTTT. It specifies CASSPTGGVYGNTIYF. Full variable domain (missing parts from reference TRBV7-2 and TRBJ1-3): GAGVSQSPSNKVTEKGKDVELRCDPISGHTALYWYRQSLGQGLEFLIYFQGNSAPDKSGLPSDRFSAERTGGSVSTLTIQRTQQEDSAVYLCASSPTGGVYGNTIYFGEGSWLTVV.

The CDR3 loop reads CASSYVTGGGEQFF. CDR3 coding DNA: TGTGCCAGCAGTTACGTTACAGGGGGCGGTGAGCAGTTCTTC. The chain uses TRBV6-6 and TRBJ2-1; 9 nucleotides match TRBD1. CDR1 and CDR2 (germline): MNHNY, SVGAGI (reference sequence). V dropped 2 bases and J dropped 9; count of bases not matched to a gene: 5. CDR3 length equals 14 residues.

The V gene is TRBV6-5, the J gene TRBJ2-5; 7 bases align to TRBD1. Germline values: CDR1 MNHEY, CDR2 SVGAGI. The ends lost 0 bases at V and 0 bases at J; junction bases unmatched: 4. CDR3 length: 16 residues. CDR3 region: CASSYSGQPYQETQYF. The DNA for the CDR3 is TGTGCCAGCAGTTACTCGGGACAGCCGTACCAAGAGACCCAGTACTTC.